This TCR beta chain originates from a study of radiation and T cells in renal cell carcinoma. Overall study: Nephrectomy followed 15 Gy stereotactic body radiation by 4 weeks. Study-wide results and caveats: Top tumor clonotypes rose in blood 2 weeks post-radiation, then contracted.

Comment on this clone: The antigen remains undetermined.

Time point here: baseline pretreatment blood. Stated treatment: 15 Gy SBRT to primary tumor, nephrectomy 4 weeks later. Blood was sampled at baseline, 2 weeks and 4 weeks after SBRT. The tumor was a clear cell renal cell carcinoma. Some clones are missing from TCRdb's copy, which holds only in-frame ones; the method was immunoSEQ multiplex PCR. The sample holds about 150,000 clones, about nine tenths seen once. This CDR3 is built from 15 residues. Trimming took 4 bases from V and 7 from J, leaving 19 bases between them. CDR1 and CDR2 from the germline V gene are SGDLS and YYNGEE. The source is a woman in her 70s with renal cell carcinoma. The chain couples TRBV9 to TRBJ2-3, with a possible D match to TRBD2 (6 bases). Source: blood, taken from a patient whose treatment included radiotherapy and nephrectomy. DNA for the CDR3: TGTGCCAGCAGCCCGACTGGCGGGGCAAGGAATACGCAGTATTTT. Encoded protein: CASSPTGGARNTQYF.